The rows below give T cell receptor beta chains drawn from one sample of a study of CD8 T cells in ankylosing spondylitis. TCRdb re-analysed the 5' RACE reads in MiXCR, keeping a single row per CDR3 protein. The sample lists approximately 300,000 distinct CDR3 sequences, less than 9.5% seen once, with just over 14% in the top ten. The sequenced material came from blood, either unsorted or a sorted T cell fraction (not recorded which). These receptors all stem from a male donor with ankylosing spondylitis. The CDR3 runs from the conserved cysteine through the conserved F or W. A D gene is named only where the DNA matches it firmly. Expanded clones are given a class, and other clones once, few, many or no size at all.

V gene	D gene	J gene	clone size	CDR3 DNA	CDR3 protein
TRBV4-1	NA	TRBJ2-3	many	TGCGCCAGCAGCCAACGCCTGAACACAGGGATAGATACGCAGTATTTT	CASSQRLNTGIDTQYF
TRBV20-1	NA	TRBJ2-7	few	TGCAGTGCTAGAGATGGGGAGCTTGGGGAGTACTTC	CSARDGELGEYF
TRBV29-1	TRBD2	TRBJ2-1	many	TGCAGCGTTGAGCGGGAGGGGGATGAGCAGTTCTTC	CSVEREGDEQFF
TRBV11-2	NA	TRBJ2-1	many	TGTGCCAGCAGCGGCCCCGGGAATGAGCAGTTCTTC	CASSGPGNEQFF
TRBV9	NA	TRBJ1-2	many	TGTGCCAGCAGCGTACCGAGATTTAGCTACACCTTC	CASSVPRFSYTF
TRBV5-1	NA	TRBJ2-7	many	TGCGCCAGCAGCTTGAGGACAGCAGTCGAGCAGTACTTC	CASSLRTAVEQYF
TRBV24-1	NA	TRBJ2-1	many	TGTGCCACCAGTGATCCTCTAGGCAATGAGCAGTTCTTC	CATSDPLGNEQFF
TRBV7-3	TRBD1	TRBJ2-7	many	TGTGCCAGTCATGGGGACAGAGTCTACGAGCAGTACTTC	CASHGDRVYEQYF
TRBV9	TRBD1	TRBJ2-7	NA	TGTGCCAGCAGCGTAGGCCCTGACAGGGGCTACGAGCAGTACTTC	CASSVGPDRGYEQYF
TRBV29-1	NA	TRBJ2-5	many	TGCAGCGTGGGACTGGGCCAAGAGACCCAGTACTTC	CSVGLGQETQYF
TRBV20-1	TRBD2	TRBJ2-2	many	TGCAGTGCTAGAGATTGGGCTAGCGGGAGGGCGAACACCGGGGAGCTGTTTTTT	CSARDWASGRANTGELFF
TRBV5-1	NA	TRBJ2-4	NA	TGCGCCAGCAGCCCCAGACAGGGGAGGGGTGCCAAAAACATTCAGTACTTC	CASSPRQGRGAKNIQYF
TRBV6-2/TRBV6-3	NA	TRBJ1-1	many	TGTGCCAGCAGTCAAATGAACACTGAAGCTTTCTTT	CASSQMNTEAFF
TRBV6-1	NA	TRBJ1-6	few	TGTGCCAGCAGGGTTTCCTATAATTCACCCCTCCACTTT	CASRVSYNSPLHF
TRBV28	TRBD1	TRBJ2-4	NA	TGTGCCAGCAGCCATTGGGAGGACAGGGTATACATTCAGTACTTC	CASSHWEDRVYIQYF
TRBV9	NA	TRBJ1-5	NA	TGTGCCAGCAGCGTAGAACCCGGAGGGCAGCCCCAGCATTTT	CASSVEPGGQPQHF
TRBV7-8	NA	TRBJ2-1	few	TGTGCCAGCAGCTTAGACTATACTACAGCCTCCTACAATGAGCAGTTCTTC	CASSLDYTTASYNEQFF
TRBV20-1	NA	TRBJ1-1	many	TGCAGTGCTAGAGTTCTGCTTGAATTGAACACTGAAGCTTTCTTT	CSARVLLELNTEAFF
TRBV12-3/TRBV12-4	NA	TRBJ2-3	few	TGTGCCACCACGGGCGGGAAAGGATTAGATACGCAGTATTTT	CATTGGKGLDTQYF
TRBV7-9	TRBD1	TRBJ1-2	few	TGTGCCAGCAGTCCGGCCACAGGGGCTGGTGGCTACACCTTC	CASSPATGAGGYTF
TRBV7-9	TRBD2	TRBJ2-1	few	TGTGCCAGCAGCTCGAGGGGCGGGAGAATCACCAATGAGCAGTTCTTC	CASSSRGGRITNEQFF
TRBV5-1	NA	TRBJ2-7	many	TGCGCCAGCAGCTTGGAGGGGACCTCGACCTACGAGCAGTACTTC	CASSLEGTSTYEQYF
TRBV29-1	TRBD1	TRBJ1-1	NA	TGCAGCGTTGAAGATCTTGCAGGGGGCCACCCCATGAACACTGAAGCTTTCTTT	CSVEDLAGGHPMNTEAFF
TRBV10-3	TRBD1	TRBJ1-2	few	TGTGCCATCAGTGAGTCGGGACAGCCCCTAAGGTTCGTCTACACCTTC	CAISESGQPLRFVYTF
TRBV20-1	TRBD2	TRBJ2-7	few	TGCAGTGCTAGAGTGGGACTAGCGGAAGACTACGAGCAGTACTTC	CSARVGLAEDYEQYF
TRBV6-1	TRBD1	TRBJ1-1	few	TGTGCCAGCAGTGAAGCGCGGGACAGAGACACTGAAGCTTTCTTT	CASSEARDRDTEAFF
TRBV5-1	NA	TRBJ1-1	NA	TGCGCCAGCAGCTCAACGTCCCGGACATTGGACACTGAAGCTTTCTTT	CASSSTSRTLDTEAFF
TRBV24-1	NA	TRBJ2-5	few	TGTGCCACCAGTGACACCCAAGAGACCCAGTACTTC	CATSDTQETQYF
TRBV18	TRBD2	TRBJ2-3	few	TGTGCCAGCTCACCTGGGACTAGGTACACAGATACGCAGTATTTT	CASSPGTRYTDTQYF
TRBV12-3/TRBV12-4	TRBD2	TRBJ2-1	few	TGTGCCAGCAAGCAAGCGGGACTCAATGAGCAGTTCTTC	CASKQAGLNEQFF
TRBV29-1	TRBD2	TRBJ2-1	few	TGCAGCGTTGATCGGACTAGCGCGTACAATGAGCAGTTCTTC	CSVDRTSAYNEQFF
TRBV24-1	NA	TRBJ2-1	NA	TGTGCCACCAGTGAGACGGGACGAGCCTACAATGAGCAGTTCTTC	CATSETGRAYNEQFF
TRBV5-6	TRBD1	TRBJ1-2	many	TGTGCCAGCAGCTTGGACAGGGGATCCGGCTACACCTTC	CASSLDRGSGYTF
TRBV20-1	TRBD1	TRBJ2-1	many	TGCAGTGCTAGAGATTCATCAGGGGGCCACTCCTACAATGAGCAGTTCTTC	CSARDSSGGHSYNEQFF
TRBV3-1	NA	TRBJ1-5	NA	TGTGCCAGCAGCCAACAGTACAACCATCAACAGCCCCAGCATTTT	CASSQQYNHQQPQHF
TRBV11-2	NA	TRBJ2-7	NA	TGTGCCAGCAGCTTAGATCACAATCCAGTCCCCGACTACGAGCAGTACTTC	CASSLDHNPVPDYEQYF
TRBV20-1	NA	TRBJ1-1	NA	TGCAGTGCTAGGAAACCGGGGGGAGGTGAAGCTTTCTTT	CSARKPGGGEAFF
TRBV28	TRBD1	TRBJ2-7	NA	TGTGCCACCGTAGACAGGGGGATATTCTACGAGCAGTACTTC	CATVDRGIFYEQYF
TRBV3-1	NA	TRBJ2-5	few	TGTGCCAGCAGCCAAGAAGGTGGCGGCCTATCGGGGCGCCAGTACTTC	CASSQEGGGLSGRQYF
TRBV5-1	NA	TRBJ2-3	few	TGCGCCAGCAGTCTGGACGGGACGACAGATACGCAGTATTTT	CASSLDGTTDTQYF
TRBV7-9	TRBD2	TRBJ2-1	few	TGTGCCAGCAGCGAAGAGCGGGAGTCCCCCTACAATGAGCAGTTCTTC	CASSEERESPYNEQFF
TRBV5-1	NA	TRBJ1-6	few	TGCGCCAGCAGCATCTCGAAGAGCTCCTATAATTCACCCCTCCACTTT	CASSISKSSYNSPLHF
TRBV4-1	NA	TRBJ2-1	few	TGCGCCAGCAGCCAAGTCGGGGGTCGTGAGCAGTTCTTC	CASSQVGGREQFF
TRBV5-1	TRBD2	TRBJ2-1	few	TGCGCCAGCAGCTATTCTAGCGGGAGGATCGCTTTC	CASSYSSGRIAF
TRBV18	TRBD1	TRBJ2-2	few	TGTGCCAGCTCACCTAGACAGGGTGAAATAACCGGGGAGCTGTTTTTT	CASSPRQGEITGELFF
TRBV30	NA	TRBJ2-6	NA	TGTGCCTGGGTCCAGAAGGGGCCTGGGGCCAACGTCCTGACTTTC	CAWVQKGPGANVLTF
TRBV6-2/TRBV6-3	NA	TRBJ2-7	many	TGTGCCAGCAGCAGCGAGGGGACAACCTACGAGCAGTACTTC	CASSSEGTTYEQYF
TRBV20-1	NA	TRBJ1-2	few	TGCAGTGCTAGACCGCTCCAGGCCCACGGCTACACCTTC	CSARPLQAHGYTF
TRBV7-6	NA	TRBJ2-1	NA	TGTGCCAGCAGCTCGCGTTACGGGAACCGAGGGAATGAGCAGTTCTTC	CASSSRYGNRGNEQFF
TRBV28	NA	TRBJ2-5	few	TGTGCCAGCAGTTTGAACTTTGAGACCCAGTACTTC	CASSLNFETQYF
TRBV28	NA	TRBJ2-1	NA	TGTGCCAGCAGTTTGCCCACAGGATTCAGTGAGCAGTTCTTC	CASSLPTGFSEQFF
TRBV15	NA	TRBJ2-3	few	TGTGCCACCAGCTACTACAGAGGGAGAGATACGCAGTATTTT	CATSYYRGRDTQYF